Below, 5 T cell receptor beta chains from the same sample are listed, as sequenced in a study of shared clonotypes between healthy human individuals. Produced via immunoSEQ multiplex PCR; TCRdb's table is partial and in-frame only. The table includes some 650,000 clones, roughly 97% detected once. The sequencing sample was made of naive CD4+ T cells sorted from blood. The sample's subset: CD45RA+ positively selected. The receptors derive from a woman aged 30 to 39 in good health.

Concerning this clone: Other DNA sequences in the same sample also yield this CDR3. This chain uses TRBV10-3 with TRBJ2-3; D gene ambiguous. V lost 6 bases to trimming and J lost 1 base, with 5 bases between them. The CDR3 is made up of 12 amino acids. Germline CDR1 is ENHRY and CDR2 is SYGVKD. CDR3 in amino acids: CAIRAGTDTQYF. In DNA, the CDR3 is TGTGCCATCAGGGCTGGCACAGATACGCAGTATTTT.

V is TRBV28 and J is TRBJ1-4; 10 bases are a match to TRBD1. CDR1 and CDR2 (germline): MDHEN, SYDVKM. V was clipped by 4 bases and J by 11 bases; unmatched bases: 7. There are 14 residues in the CDR3. CDR3 DNA: TGTGCCAGCAGTTCTCCGGGACAGGGGCTGAAACTGTTTTTT. Amino acid sequence: CASSSPGQGLKLFF. Filled out from reference TRBV28 and TRBJ1-4, the complete variable domain reads DVKVTQSSRYLVKRTGEKVFLECVQDMDHENMFWYRQDPGLGLRLIYFSYDVKMKEKGDIPEGYSVSREKKERFSLILESASTNQTSMYLCASSSPGQGLKLFFGSGTQLSVL.

The rearrangement uses TRBV28 and TRBJ2-1, with no clear D. V was pared by 3 bases and J by 3 bases, with 12 bases between. This CDR3 has 15 amino acids. Germline CDR1 is MDHEN and CDR2 is SYDVKM. The CDR3 region has the DNA TGTGCCAGCAGTTTCCGTGGCTCGGGCTACAATGAGCAGTTCTTC. This codes for CASSFRGSGYNEQFF.

This chain connects TRBV18 to TRBJ2-1, with TRBD1 identical over 8 bases. After removal of 2 bases from V and 6 bases from J, the junction contained 9 bases not matched to a gene. This CDR3 region has 16 residues. Looked up from germline, CDR1 is KGHSH and CDR2 is LQKENI. The CDR3 region is CASSPDTGGWINEQFF. The DNA of the CDR3 is TGTGCCAGCTCACCAGACACAGGGGGGTGGATCAATGAGCAGTTCTTC. Together with reference TRBV18 and TRBJ2-1, the CDR3 gives the full variable domain: NAGVMQNPRHLVRRRGQEARLRCSPMKGHSHVYWYRQLPEEGLKFMVYLQKENIIDESGMPKERFSAEFPKEGPSILRIQQVVRGDSAAYFCASSPDTGGWINEQFFGPGTRLTVL.

The chain carries TRBV28 and TRBJ2-1, with 8 bases matching TRBD2. From germline, CDR1 is MDHEN and CDR2 SYDVKM. The V gene end was trimmed by 0 bases and the J gene end by 7 bases; junction bases not matched to a gene: 11. The CDR3 has 17 residues. The CDR3 bases are TGTGCCAGCAGTTTATGGACTAGCGAAACAATAAGGAATGAGCAGTTCTTC. It is translated as CASSLWTSETIRNEQFF.